This TCR beta chain was sequenced during a study of OX40 agonist ivuxolimab in advanced cancers. On the study more broadly: Ivuxolimab, which patients received intravenously every 2 weeks, was dosed at 0.01 to 10 mg/kg. People in dose escalation had one of these cancers: hepatocellular carcinoma, melanoma, renal cell or head and neck cancer. The study reported partial responses in three patients: one hepatocellular carcinoma, two cutaneous melanoma. Broader study findings: There was clonal expansion of CD4+ and CD8+ blood T cells by week 6 at 0.1 to 3.0 mg/kg.

A remark on this clone: Antigen specificity is unknown.

Assay used: immunoSEQ multiplex PCR; TCRdb lists only in-frame clones, some missing. The sample lists under 90,000 clones, roughly nine tenths occurring once. This material consisted of CD4+ or CD8+ T cells sorted from blood, taken in a trial of the OX40 agonist ivuxolimab. This receptor was identified in an adult with an advanced solid tumor such as melanoma, head and neck, liver or kidney cancer.

As DNA, the CDR3 is TGTGCCAGCAGTCCCAGGTCTAGCTCCAATGAGCAGTTCTTC. Protein product: CASSPRSSSNEQFF. The rearrangement uses TRBV27 and TRBJ2-1; a possible D gene is TRBD2 (5 bases). Trimming took 5 bases from V and 6 from J, leaving 14 bases between them. Germline CDR1 and CDR2: MNHEY and SMNVEV (reference sequence). The CDR3 totals 14 residues.